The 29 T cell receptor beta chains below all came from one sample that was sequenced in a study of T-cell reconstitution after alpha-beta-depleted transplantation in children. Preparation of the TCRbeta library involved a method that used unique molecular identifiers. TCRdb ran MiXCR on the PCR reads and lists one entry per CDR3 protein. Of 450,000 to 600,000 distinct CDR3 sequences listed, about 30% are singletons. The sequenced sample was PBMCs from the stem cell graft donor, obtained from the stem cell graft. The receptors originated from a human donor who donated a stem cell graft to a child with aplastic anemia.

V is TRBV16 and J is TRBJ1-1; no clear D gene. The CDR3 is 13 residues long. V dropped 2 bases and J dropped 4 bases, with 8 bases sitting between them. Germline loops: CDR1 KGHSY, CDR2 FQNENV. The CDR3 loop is CASSQAKGTEAFF. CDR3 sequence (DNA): TGTGCCAGCAGCCAAGCGAAGGGCACTGAAGCTTTCTTT. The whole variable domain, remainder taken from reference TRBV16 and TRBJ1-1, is GEEVAQTPKHLVRGEGQKAKLYCAPIKGHSYVFWYQQVLKNEFKFLISFQNENVFDETGMPKERFSAKCLPNSPCSLEIQATKLEDSAVYFCASSQAKGTEAFFGQGTRLTVV.

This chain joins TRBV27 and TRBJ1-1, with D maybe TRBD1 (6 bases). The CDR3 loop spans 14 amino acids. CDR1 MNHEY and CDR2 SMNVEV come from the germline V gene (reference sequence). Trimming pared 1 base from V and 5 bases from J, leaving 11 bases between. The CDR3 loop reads CASSLYVQGTEAFF. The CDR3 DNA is TGTGCCAGCAGTTTATATGTCCAGGGGACTGAAGCTTTCTTT.

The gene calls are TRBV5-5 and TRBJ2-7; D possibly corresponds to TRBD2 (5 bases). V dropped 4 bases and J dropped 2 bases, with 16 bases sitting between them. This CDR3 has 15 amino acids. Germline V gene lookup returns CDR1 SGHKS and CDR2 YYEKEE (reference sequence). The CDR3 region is CASSPGIHITYEQYV. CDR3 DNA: TGTGCCAGCAGCCCCGGGATACATATTACCTACGAGCAGTACGTC.

The CDR3 here is CASSQEAVGEPLHF. The CDR3 DNA is TGCGCCAGCAGCCAGGAGGCCGTCGGAGAACCCCTCCACTTT. The rearrangement joins TRBV5-1 to TRBJ1-6; no definite D call. The germline CDR1 and CDR2 sequences are SGHRS and YFSETQ. The V end lost 4 bases, the J end lost 12 bases, and 17 bases lay between the germline ends. The CDR3 length is 14 residues.

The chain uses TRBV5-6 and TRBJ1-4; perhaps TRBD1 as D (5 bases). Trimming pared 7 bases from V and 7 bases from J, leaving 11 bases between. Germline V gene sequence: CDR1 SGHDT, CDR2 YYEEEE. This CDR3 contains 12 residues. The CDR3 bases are TGTGCCAGCGCCAGGGAGGGTGAAAAACTGTTTTTT. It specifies CASAREGEKLFF. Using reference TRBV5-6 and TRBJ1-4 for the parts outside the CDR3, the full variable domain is DAGVTQSPTHLIKTRGQQVTLRCSPKSGHDTVSWYQQALGQGPQFIFQYYEEEERQRGNFPDRFSGHQFPNYSSELNVNALLLGDSALYLCASAREGEKLFFGSGTQLSVL.

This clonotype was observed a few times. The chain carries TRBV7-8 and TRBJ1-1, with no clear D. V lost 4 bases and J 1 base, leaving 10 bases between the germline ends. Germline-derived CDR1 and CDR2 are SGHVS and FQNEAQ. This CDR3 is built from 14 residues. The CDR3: CASSSNAGNTEAFF. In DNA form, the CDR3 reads TGTGCCAGCAGCTCTAACGCTGGGAACACTGAAGCTTTCTTT.

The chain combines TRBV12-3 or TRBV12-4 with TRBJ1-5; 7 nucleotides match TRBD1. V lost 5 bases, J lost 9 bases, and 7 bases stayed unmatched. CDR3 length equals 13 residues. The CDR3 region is CASSRTGLGPQHF. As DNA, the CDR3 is TGTGCCAGCAGTCGGACAGGCTTAGGGCCCCAGCATTTT.

The CDR3 protein is CASSIGQGVARTEAFF. As DNA, the CDR3 is TGTGCCAGTAGTATAGGACAGGGGGTCGCGCGCACTGAAGCTTTCTTT. J is TRBJ1-1 and V is TRBV19, with TRBD1 identical over 9 bases. The CDR3 extends over 16 amino acids. Germline CDR1 LNHDA, CDR2 SQIVND (reference sequence). V trimming: 1 base; J trimming: 4 bases; junction bases outside the gene matches: 7.

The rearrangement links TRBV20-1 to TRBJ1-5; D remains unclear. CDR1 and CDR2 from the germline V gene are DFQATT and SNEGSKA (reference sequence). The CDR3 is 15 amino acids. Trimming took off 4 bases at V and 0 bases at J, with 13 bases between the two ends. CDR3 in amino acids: CSAISGFGSNQPQHF. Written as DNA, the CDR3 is TGCAGTGCTATATCGGGATTTGGTAGCAATCAGCCCCAGCATTTT.

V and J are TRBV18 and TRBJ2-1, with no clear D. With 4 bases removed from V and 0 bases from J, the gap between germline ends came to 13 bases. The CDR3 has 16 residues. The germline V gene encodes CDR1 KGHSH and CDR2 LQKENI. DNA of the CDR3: TGTGCCAGCTCACTCCGCGTGGGAAGCTCCTACAATGAGCAGTTCTTC. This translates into CASSLRVGSSYNEQFF.

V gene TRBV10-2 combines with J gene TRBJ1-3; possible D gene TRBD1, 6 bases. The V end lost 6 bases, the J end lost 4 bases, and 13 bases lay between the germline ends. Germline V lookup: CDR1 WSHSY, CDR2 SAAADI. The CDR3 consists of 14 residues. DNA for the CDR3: TGCGCCAGCAGCCCCTCAGGGGCCGGAAACACCATATATTTT. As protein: CASSPSGAGNTIYF.

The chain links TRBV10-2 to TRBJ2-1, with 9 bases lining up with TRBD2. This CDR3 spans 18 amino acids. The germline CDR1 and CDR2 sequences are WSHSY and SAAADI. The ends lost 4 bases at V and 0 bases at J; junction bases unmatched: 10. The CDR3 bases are TGCGCCAGCAGTGGTGGTAGCGGGAGCCGAAGCTCCTACAATGAGCAGTTCTTC. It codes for CASSGGSGSRSSYNEQFF.

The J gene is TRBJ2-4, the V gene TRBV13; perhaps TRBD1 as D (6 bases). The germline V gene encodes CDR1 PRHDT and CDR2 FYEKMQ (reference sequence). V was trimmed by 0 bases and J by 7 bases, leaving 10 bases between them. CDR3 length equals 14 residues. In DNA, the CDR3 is TGTGCCAGCAGCTTAGGACAGGGTTTCAACATTCAGTACTTC. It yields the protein CASSLGQGFNIQYF.

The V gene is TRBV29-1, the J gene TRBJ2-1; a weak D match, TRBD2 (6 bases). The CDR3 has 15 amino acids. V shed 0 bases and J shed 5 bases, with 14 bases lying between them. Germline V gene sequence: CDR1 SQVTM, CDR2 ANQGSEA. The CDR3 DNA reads TGCAGCGTTGAAGATTTCCTAGCGCGCAACAATGAGCAGTTCTTC. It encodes CSVEDFLARNNEQFF.

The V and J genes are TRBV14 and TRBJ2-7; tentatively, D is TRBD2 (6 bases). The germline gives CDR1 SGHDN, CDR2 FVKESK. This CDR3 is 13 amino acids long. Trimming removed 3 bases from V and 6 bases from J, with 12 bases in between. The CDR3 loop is CASSQGTTSEQYV. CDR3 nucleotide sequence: TGTGCCAGCAGCCAGGGTACGACTAGCGAGCAGTACGTC.

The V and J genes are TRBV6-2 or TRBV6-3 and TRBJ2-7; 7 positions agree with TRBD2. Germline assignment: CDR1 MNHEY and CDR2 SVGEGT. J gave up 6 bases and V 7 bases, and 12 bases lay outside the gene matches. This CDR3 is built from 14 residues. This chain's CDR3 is CASIRASGDREQYF. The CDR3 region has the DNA TGTGCCAGCATCAGGGCCAGCGGGGACCGCGAGCAGTACTTC.

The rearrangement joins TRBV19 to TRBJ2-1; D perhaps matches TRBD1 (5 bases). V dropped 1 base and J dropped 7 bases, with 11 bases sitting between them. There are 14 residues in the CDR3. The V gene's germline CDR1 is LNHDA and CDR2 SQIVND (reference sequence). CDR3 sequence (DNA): TGTGCCAGTAGTATAGGGCAGGGTATTAATGAGCAGTTCTTC. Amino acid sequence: CASSIGQGINEQFF.

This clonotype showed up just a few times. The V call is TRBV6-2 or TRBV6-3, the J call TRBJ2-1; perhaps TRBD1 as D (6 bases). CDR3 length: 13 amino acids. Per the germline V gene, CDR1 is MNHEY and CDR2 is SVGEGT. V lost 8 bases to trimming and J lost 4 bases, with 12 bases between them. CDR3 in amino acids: CASAKGVYNEQFF. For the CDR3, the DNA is TGTGCCAGCGCAAAGGGGGTATACAATGAGCAGTTCTTC.

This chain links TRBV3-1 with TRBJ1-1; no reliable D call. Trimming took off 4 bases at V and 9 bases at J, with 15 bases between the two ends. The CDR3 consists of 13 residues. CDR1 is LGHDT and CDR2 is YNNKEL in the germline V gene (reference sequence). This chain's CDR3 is CASSPMGAGKAFF. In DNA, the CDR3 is TGTGCCAGCAGCCCCATGGGAGCCGGAAAAGCTTTCTTT.

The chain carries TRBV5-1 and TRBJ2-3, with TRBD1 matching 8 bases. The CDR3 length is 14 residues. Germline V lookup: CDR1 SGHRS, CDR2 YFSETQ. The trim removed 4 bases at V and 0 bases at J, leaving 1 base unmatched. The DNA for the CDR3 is TGCGCCAGCAGCGGGACAGGTAGCACAGATACGCAGTATTTT. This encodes CASSGTGSTDTQYF.

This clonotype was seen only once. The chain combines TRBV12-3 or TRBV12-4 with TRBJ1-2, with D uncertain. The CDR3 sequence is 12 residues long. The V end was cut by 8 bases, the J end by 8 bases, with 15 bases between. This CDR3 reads CASRAGGKGYTF. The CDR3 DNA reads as TGTGCCAGCCGGGCCGGAGGAAAAGGCTACACCTTC.

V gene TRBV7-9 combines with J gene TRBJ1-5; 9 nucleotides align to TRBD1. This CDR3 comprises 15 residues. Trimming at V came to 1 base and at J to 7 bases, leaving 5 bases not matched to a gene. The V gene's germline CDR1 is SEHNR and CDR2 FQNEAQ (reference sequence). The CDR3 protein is CASSLVGTGKQPQHF. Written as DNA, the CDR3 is TGTGCCAGCAGCTTAGTTGGGACAGGGAAGCAGCCCCAGCATTTT.

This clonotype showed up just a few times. The CDR3 sequence is CSVVAGSSGANVLTF. The CDR3 nucleotides are TGCAGCGTTGTGGCGGGAAGCTCTGGGGCCAACGTCCTGACTTTC. This chain connects TRBV29-1 to TRBJ2-6; tentatively, D is TRBD2 (6 bases). Germline assignment: CDR1 SQVTM and CDR2 ANQGSEA. The CDR3 spans 15 residues. Trimming stripped 4 bases from V and 0 bases from J, with 10 bases between. Looking up the rest from reference TRBV29-1 and TRBJ2-6 gives the full variable domain: SAVISQKPSRDICQRGTSLTIQCQVDSQVTMMFWYRQQPGQSLTLIATANQGSEATYESGFVIDKFPISRPNLTFSTLTVSNMSPEDSSIYLCSVVAGSSGANVLTFGAGSRLTVL.

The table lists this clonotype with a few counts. The CDR3 nucleotides read TGTGCCAGCACTGCTGGGGGGCGGTCTTATGAAAAACTGTTTTTT. Its protein is CASTAGGRSYEKLFF. The chain links TRBV7-2 to TRBJ1-4; a weak D match, TRBD1 (6 bases). Trimming stripped 7 bases from V and 6 bases from J, with 18 bases between. Per germline, CDR1 SGHTA and CDR2 FQGNSA. The CDR3 is 15 residues long. The full variable domain, in which reference TRBV7-2 and TRBJ1-4 provide the parts outside the CDR3, is GAGVSQSPSNKVTEKGKDVELRCDPISGHTALYWYRQSLGQGLEFLIYFQGNSAPDKSGLPSDRFSAERTGGSVSTLTIQRTQQEDSAVYLCASTAGGRSYEKLFFGSGTQLSVL.

The CDR3 DNA sequence: TGTGCCAGCAGGATTGCCGGAGCCCGCACCGGGGAGCTGTTTTTT. Its translation is CASRIAGARTGELFF. The chain employs TRBV6-1 and TRBJ2-2, with D unresolved. This CDR3 has 15 amino acids. Germline values: CDR1 MNHNS, CDR2 SASEGT. V lost 6 bases and J lost 4, with 15 bases in between.

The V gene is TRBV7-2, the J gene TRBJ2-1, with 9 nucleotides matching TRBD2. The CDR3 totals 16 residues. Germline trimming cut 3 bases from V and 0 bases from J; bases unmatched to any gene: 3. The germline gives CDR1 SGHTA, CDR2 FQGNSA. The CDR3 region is CASSFSGSSSYNEQFF. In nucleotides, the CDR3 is TGTGCCAGCAGCTTTAGCGGGAGTAGCTCCTACAATGAGCAGTTCTTC.

The CDR3 spells CSARPQGSWPEQYF. The CDR3 DNA sequence: TGCAGTGCTAGACCACAGGGGTCTTGGCCCGAGCAGTACTTC. The gene calls are TRBV20-1 and TRBJ2-7, with TRBD1 matching 7 bases. The CDR3 runs to 14 residues. The germline V gene has CDR1 DFQATT and CDR2 SNEGSKA (reference sequence). The ends lost 2 bases at V and 6 bases at J; junction bases unmatched: 10.

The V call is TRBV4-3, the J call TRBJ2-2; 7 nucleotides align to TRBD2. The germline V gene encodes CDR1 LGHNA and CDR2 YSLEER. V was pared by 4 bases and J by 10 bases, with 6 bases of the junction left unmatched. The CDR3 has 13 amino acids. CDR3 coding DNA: TGCGCCAGCAGCCTTAGACTAGCAGTGGAGCTGTTTTTT. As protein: CASSLRLAVELFF.

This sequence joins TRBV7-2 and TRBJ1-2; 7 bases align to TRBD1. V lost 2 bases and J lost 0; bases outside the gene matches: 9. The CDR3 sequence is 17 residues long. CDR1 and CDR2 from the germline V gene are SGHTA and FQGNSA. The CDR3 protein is CASSLRGQFFSNYGYTF. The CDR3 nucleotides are TGTGCCAGCAGCTTAAGGGGACAGTTTTTCTCTAACTATGGCTACACCTTC.